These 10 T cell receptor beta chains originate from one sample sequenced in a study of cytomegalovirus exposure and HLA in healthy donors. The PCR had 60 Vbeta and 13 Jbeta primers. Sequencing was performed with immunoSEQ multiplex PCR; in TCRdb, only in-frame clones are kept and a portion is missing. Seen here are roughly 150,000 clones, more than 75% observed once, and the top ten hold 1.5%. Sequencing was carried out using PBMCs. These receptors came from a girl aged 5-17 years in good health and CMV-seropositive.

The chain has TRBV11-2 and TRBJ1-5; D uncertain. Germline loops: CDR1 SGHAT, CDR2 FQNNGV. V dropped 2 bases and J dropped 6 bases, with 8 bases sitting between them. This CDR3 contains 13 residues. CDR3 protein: CASSLSPGQPQHF. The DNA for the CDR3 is TGTGCCAGCAGCTTATCCCCAGGTCAGCCCCAGCATTTT.

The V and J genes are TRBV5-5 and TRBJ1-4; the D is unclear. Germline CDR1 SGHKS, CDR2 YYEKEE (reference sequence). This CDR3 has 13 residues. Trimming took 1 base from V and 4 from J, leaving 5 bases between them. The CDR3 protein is CASSLWSNEKLFF. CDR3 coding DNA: TGTGCCAGCAGCTTGTGGAGTAATGAAAAACTGTTTTTT. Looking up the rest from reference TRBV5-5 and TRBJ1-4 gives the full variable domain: DAGVTQSPTHLIKTRGQQVTLRCSPISGHKSVSWYQQVLGQGPQFIFQYYEKEERGRGNFPDRFSARQFPNYSSELNVNALLLGDSALYLCASSLWSNEKLFFGSGTQLSVL.

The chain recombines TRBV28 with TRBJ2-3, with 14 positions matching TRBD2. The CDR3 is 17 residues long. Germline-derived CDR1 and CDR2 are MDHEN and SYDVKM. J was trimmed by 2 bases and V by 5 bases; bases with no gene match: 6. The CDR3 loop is CASSAWTSGRSTDTQYF. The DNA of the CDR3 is TGTGCCAGCAGTGCATGGACTAGCGGGAGGTCCACAGATACGCAGTATTTT.

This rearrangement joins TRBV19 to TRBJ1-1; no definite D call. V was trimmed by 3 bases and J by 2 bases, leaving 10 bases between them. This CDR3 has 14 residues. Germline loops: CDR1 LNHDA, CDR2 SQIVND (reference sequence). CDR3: CASSIWQLNTEAFF. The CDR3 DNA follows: TGTGCCAGTAGTATTTGGCAGTTAAACACTGAAGCTTTCTTT.

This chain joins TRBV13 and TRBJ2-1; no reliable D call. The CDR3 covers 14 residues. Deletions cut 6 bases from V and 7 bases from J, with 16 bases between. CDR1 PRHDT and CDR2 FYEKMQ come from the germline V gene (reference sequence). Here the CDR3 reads CASSSYLPQNEQFF. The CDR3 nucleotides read TGTGCCAGCAGTAGTTACCTCCCACAGAATGAGCAGTTCTTC.

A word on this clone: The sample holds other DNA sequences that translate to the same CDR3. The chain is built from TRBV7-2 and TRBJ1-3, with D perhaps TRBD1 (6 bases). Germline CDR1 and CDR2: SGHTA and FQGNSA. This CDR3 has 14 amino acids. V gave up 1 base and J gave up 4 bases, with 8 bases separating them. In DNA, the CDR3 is TGTGCCAGCAGCTTAGGGACAGCAGGAAACACCATATATTTT. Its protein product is CASSLGTAGNTIYF.

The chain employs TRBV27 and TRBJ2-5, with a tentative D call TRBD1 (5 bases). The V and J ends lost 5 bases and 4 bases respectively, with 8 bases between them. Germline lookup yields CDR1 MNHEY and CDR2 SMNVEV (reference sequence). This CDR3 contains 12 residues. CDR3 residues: CASSPQGETQYF. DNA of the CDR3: TGTGCCAGCAGTCCCCAGGGAGAGACCCAGTACTTC.

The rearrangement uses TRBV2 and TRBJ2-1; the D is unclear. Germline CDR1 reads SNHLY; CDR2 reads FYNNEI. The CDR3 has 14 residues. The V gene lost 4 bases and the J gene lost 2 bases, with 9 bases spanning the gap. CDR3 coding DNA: TGTGCCAGCAGTGTTAGAGTCCCCTACAATGAGCAGTTCTTC. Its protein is CASSVRVPYNEQFF.

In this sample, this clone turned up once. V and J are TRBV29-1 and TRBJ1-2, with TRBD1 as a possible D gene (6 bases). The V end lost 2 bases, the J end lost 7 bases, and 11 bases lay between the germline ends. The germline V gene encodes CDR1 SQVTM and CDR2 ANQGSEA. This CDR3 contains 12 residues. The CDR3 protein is CSVELQGPGYTF. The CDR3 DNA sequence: TGCAGCGTTGAATTACAGGGTCCTGGCTACACCTTC.

Here the CDR3 reads CASSPGTAINTEAFF. Here the CDR3 DNA reads TGTGCCAGTAGTCCGGGGACAGCTATAAACACTGAAGCTTTCTTT. V and J are TRBV19 and TRBJ1-1, with 7 bases fitting TRBD1. V shed 5 bases and J 2 bases; nucleotides not matched to a gene: 8. Germline V gene data show CDR1 as LNHDA and CDR2 as SQIVND (reference sequence). There are 15 residues in the CDR3. The full variable domain, rest sourced from reference TRBV19 and TRBJ1-1, is DGGITQSPKYLFRKEGQNVTLSCEQNLNHDAMYWYRQDPGQGLRLIYYSQIVNDFQKGDIAEGYSVSREKKESFPLTVTSAQKNPTAFYLCASSPGTAINTEAFFGQGTRLTVV.